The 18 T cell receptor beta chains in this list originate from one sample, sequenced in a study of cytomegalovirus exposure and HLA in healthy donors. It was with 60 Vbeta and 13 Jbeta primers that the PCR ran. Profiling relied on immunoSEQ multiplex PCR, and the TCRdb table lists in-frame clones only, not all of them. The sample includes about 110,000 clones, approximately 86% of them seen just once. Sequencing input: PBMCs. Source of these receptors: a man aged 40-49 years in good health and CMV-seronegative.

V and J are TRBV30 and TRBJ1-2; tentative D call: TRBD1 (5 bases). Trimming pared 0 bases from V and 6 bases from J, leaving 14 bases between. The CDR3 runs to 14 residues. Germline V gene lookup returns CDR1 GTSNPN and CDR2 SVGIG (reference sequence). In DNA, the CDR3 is TGTGCCTGGAGTGTACGGAGGGGCGAGGATGGCTACACCTTC. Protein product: CAWSVRRGEDGYTF.

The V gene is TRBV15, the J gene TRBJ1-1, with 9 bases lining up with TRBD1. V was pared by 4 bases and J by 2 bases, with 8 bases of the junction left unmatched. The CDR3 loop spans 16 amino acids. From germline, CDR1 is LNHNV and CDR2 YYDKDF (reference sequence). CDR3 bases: TGTGCCACCAGCATCTTCGGGACAGGGCTTAACACTGAAGCTTTCTTT. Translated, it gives CATSIFGTGLNTEAFF. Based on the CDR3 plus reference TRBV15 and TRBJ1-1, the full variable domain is DAMVIQNPRYQVTQFGKPVTLSCSQTLNHNVMYWYQQKSSQAPKLLFHYYDKDFNNEADTPDNFQSRRPNTSFCFLDIRSPGLGDTAMYLCATSIFGTGLNTEAFFGQGTRLTVV.

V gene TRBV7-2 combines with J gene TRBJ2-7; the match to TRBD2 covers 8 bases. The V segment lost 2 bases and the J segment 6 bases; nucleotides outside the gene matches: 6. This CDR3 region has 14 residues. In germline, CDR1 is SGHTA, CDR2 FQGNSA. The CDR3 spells CASSLSGGPIEQYF. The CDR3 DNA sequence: TGTGCCAGCAGCTTAAGCGGGGGCCCTATCGAGCAGTACTTC.

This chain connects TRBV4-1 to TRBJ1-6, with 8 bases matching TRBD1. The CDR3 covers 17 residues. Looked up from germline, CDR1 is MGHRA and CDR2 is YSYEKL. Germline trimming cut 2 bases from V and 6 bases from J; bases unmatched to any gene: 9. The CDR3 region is CASSQPSGTGVNSPLHF. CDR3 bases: TGCGCCAGCAGCCAACCCTCCGGGACAGGAGTTAATTCACCCCTCCACTTT.

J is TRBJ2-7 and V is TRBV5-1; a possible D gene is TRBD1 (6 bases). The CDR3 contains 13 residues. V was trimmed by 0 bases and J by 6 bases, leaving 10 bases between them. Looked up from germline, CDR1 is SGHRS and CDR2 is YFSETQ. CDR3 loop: CASSLGDMPEQYF. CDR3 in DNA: TGCGCCAGCAGCTTGGGGGACATGCCCGAGCAGTACTTC. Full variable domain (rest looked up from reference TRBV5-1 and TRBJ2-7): KAGVTQTPRYLIKTRGQQVTLSCSPISGHRSVSWYQQTPGQGLQFLFEYFSETQRNKGNFPGRFSGRQFSNSRSEMNVSTLELGDSALYLCASSLGDMPEQYFGPGTRLTVT.

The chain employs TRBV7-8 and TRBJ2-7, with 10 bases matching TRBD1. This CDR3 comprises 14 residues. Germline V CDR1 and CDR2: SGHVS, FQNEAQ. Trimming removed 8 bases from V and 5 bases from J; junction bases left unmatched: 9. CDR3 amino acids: CASLLRTGGHEQYF. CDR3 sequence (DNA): TGTGCCAGCCTATTAAGGACAGGGGGTCACGAGCAGTACTTC.

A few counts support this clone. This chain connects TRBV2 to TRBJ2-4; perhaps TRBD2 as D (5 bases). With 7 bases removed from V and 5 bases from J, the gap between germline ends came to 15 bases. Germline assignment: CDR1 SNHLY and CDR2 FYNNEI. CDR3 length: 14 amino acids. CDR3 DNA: TGTGCCAGCACAGTAGGTGAGGGCGAAAACATTCAGTACTTC. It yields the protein CASTVGEGENIQYF.

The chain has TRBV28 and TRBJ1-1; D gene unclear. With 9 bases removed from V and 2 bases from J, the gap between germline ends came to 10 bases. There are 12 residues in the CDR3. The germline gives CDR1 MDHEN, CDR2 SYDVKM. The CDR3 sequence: CARQPPNTEAFF. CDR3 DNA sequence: TGTGCCAGACAGCCTCCTAACACTGAAGCTTTCTTT.

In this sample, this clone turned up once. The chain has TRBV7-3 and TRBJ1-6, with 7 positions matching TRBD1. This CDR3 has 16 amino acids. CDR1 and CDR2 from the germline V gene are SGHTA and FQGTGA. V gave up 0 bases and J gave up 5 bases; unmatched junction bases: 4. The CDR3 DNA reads TGTGCCAGCAGCTTAACAGGCGGGACAGATAATTCACCCCTCCACTTT. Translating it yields CASSLTGGTDNSPLHF.

The CDR3 DNA sequence: TGCAGCGCCCCCACACAGGACCTCTATGGCTACACCTTC. This gives the protein CSAPTQDLYGYTF. V usage is TRBV29-1 and J usage is TRBJ1-2; perhaps TRBD1 as D (5 bases). CDR1 is SQVTM, CDR2 ANQGSEA, per germline. V was cut by 7 bases and J by 4 bases, with 16 bases left in between. CDR3 length: 13 residues. Full variable domain (rest looked up from reference TRBV29-1 and TRBJ1-2): SAVISQKPSRDICQRGTSLTIQCQVDSQVTMMFWYRQQPGQSLTLIATANQGSEATYESGFVIDKFPISRPNLTFSTLTVSNMSPEDSSIYLCSAPTQDLYGYTFGSGTRLTVV.

CDR3 in DNA: TGCAGCGTGGCCGGGGGGGCCCGAGGAGTCTACGAGCAGTACTTC. This codes for CSVAGGARGVYEQYF. The chain employs TRBV29-1 and TRBJ2-7; 8 bases map to TRBD2. Germline V CDR1 and CDR2: SQVTM, ANQGSEA. This CDR3 spans 15 amino acids. V gave up 6 bases and J gave up 3 bases; unmatched junction bases: 13.

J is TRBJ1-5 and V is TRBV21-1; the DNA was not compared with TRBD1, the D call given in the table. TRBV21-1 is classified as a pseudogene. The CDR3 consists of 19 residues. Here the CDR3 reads CASSNCPPRTGGIDQPQHF. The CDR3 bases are TGTGCCAGCAGCAACTGTCCCCCCCGGACAGGGGGAATCGATCAGCCCCAGCATTTT.

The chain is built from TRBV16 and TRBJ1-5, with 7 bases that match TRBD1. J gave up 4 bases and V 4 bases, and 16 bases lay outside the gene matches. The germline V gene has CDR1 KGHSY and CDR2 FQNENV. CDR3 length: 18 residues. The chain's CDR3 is CASSRAGGSSVSNQPQHF. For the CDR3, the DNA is TGTGCCAGCAGCCGAGCAGGGGGGAGTAGCGTCTCTAATCAGCCCCAGCATTTT.

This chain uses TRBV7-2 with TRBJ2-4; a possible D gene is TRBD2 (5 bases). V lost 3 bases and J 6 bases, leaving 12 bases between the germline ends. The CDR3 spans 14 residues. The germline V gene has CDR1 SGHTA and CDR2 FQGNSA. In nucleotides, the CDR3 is TGTGCCAGCAGCTTGAGTGGACTCACAAACATTCAGTACTTC. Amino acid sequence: CASSLSGLTNIQYF.

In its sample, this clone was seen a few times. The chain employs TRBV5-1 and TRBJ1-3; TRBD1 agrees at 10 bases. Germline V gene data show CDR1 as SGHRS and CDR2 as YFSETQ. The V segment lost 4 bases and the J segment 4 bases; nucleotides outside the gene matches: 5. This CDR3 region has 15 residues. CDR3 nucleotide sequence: TGCGCCAGCAGCCAAGGGACAGGGGTCGGAAACACCATATATTTT. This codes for CASSQGTGVGNTIYF.

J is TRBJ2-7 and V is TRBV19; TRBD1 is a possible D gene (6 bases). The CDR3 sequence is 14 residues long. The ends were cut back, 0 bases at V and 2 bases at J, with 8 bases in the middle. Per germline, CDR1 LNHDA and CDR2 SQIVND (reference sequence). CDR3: CASSIDRGAYEQYF. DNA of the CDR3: TGTGCCAGTAGTATAGACAGGGGTGCCTACGAGCAGTACTTC.

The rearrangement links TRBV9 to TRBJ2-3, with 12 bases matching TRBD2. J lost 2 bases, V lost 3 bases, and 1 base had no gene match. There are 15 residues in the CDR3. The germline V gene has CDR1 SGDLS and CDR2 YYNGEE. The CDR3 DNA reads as TGTGCCAGCAGCGCTAGCGGGGGGGCCACAGATACGCAGTATTTT. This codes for CASSASGGATDTQYF.

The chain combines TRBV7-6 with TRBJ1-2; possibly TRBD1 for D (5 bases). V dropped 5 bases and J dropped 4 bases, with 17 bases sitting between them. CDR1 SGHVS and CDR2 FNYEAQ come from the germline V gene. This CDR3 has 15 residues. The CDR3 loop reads CASSPARTGGYGYTF. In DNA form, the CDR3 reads TGTGCCAGCAGCCCTGCGAGGACGGGGGGCTATGGCTACACCTTC.